This passage covers 29 T cell receptor beta chains from one sample sequenced in a study of T cells in narcolepsy. The table came from immunoSEQ multiplex PCR; TCRdb's copy has only in-frame clones and leaves some out. Altogether under 35,000 clones are present, around four fifths being singletons, with the ten largest covering approximately 2.5%. The sequencing input was CD45RA- memory CD4+ T cells from PBMCs. These receptors were obtained from a human donor with narcolepsy.

The J gene is TRBJ2-2, the V gene TRBV9, with D tentatively TRBD2 (6 bases). CDR1 and CDR2 from the germline V gene are SGDLS and YYNGEE. Deletions cut 3 bases from V and 4 bases from J, with 10 bases between. This CDR3 is 14 amino acids long. This CDR3 is CASSAGTLTGELFF. The CDR3, as DNA: TGTGCCAGCAGCGCCGGGACTCTCACCGGGGAGCTGTTTTTT.

V and J are TRBV11-2 and TRBJ1-5; 8 bases fit TRBD1. The germline V gene has CDR1 SGHAT and CDR2 FQNNGV. This CDR3 has 16 residues. The J segment lost 2 bases and the V segment lost 9 bases, leaving 12 bases of the junction unmatched. The CDR3 loop is CASQMTGEGGNQPQHF. The CDR3, as DNA: TGTGCCAGTCAAATGACAGGGGAGGGCGGCAATCAGCCCCAGCATTTT.

The chain joins TRBV7-9 to TRBJ2-1, with D tentatively TRBD1 or TRBD2 (5 bases each). The CDR3 extends over 11 amino acids. Germline CDR1 reads SEHNR; CDR2 reads FQNEAQ (reference sequence). Between the trimmed V and J ends, which lost 3 bases and 12 bases, there was a span of 9 bases. The CDR3 sequence is CASSFGDGQFF. The DNA of the CDR3 is TGTGCCAGCAGCTTCGGGGACGGGCAGTTCTTC.

The chain couples TRBV7-2 to TRBJ2-3; D unclear. This CDR3 is built from 13 residues. V was pared by 3 bases and J by 1 base, with 5 bases between. CDR1 and CDR2 from the germline V gene are SGHTA and FQGNSA. The CDR3 spells CASSFRGTDTQYF. The CDR3 DNA sequence: TGTGCCAGCAGCTTTCGAGGCACAGATACGCAGTATTTT.

This chain joins TRBV19 and TRBJ2-2; unclear D gene. The CDR3 totals 14 residues. Looked up from germline, CDR1 is LNHDA and CDR2 is SQIVND (reference sequence). V was cut by 1 base and J by 4 bases, with 7 bases left in between. CDR3 sequence: CASSIGEGTGELFF. The CDR3 DNA is TGTGCCAGTAGTATAGGCGAAGGCACCGGGGAGCTGTTTTTT.

V usage is TRBV6-5 and J usage is TRBJ1-3; unclear D gene. Germline CDR1 reads MNHEY; CDR2 reads SVGAGI. Trimming shortened V by 6 bases and J by 0 bases, and 9 bases separated the two germline ends. The CDR3 runs 14 residues. CDR3 protein: CASSLDNSGNTIYF. The DNA for the CDR3 is TGTGCCAGCAGCTTAGACAACTCTGGAAACACCATATATTTT.

The chain combines TRBV6-1 with TRBJ1-1; tentatively, D is TRBD1 (6 bases). The CDR3 has 16 residues. Trimming stripped 1 base from V and 0 bases from J, with 12 bases between. CDR1 is MNHNS, CDR2 SASEGT, per germline. The CDR3 DNA follows: TGTGCCAGCAGTGAAGGATACAGGGTACTGAACACTGAAGCTTTCTTT. It encodes CASSEGYRVLNTEAFF.

This rearrangement joins TRBV7-3 to TRBJ2-3, with D uncertain. The CDR3 consists of 13 residues. Germline V gene sequence: CDR1 SGHTA, CDR2 FQGTGA. Between the trimmed V and J ends, which lost 4 bases and 4 bases, there was a span of 9 bases. The CDR3 DNA reads TGTGCCAGCAGCTCCCGTCGGGCAGATACGCAGTATTTT. This gives the protein CASSSRRADTQYF. The entire variable domain, with the rest obtained from reference TRBV7-3 and TRBJ2-3, is as follows: GAGVSQTPSNKVTEKGKYVELRCDPISGHTALYWYRQSLGQGPEFLIYFQGTGAADDSGLPNDRFFAVRPEGSVSTLKIQRTERGDSAVYLCASSSRRADTQYFGPGTRLTVL.

CDR3 sequence: CASSQNRDTTGYEQYF. The CDR3 coding sequence is TGTGCCAGCAGCCAGAACCGGGACACAACGGGGTACGAGCAGTACTTC. This chain joins TRBV7-2 and TRBJ2-7, with D perhaps matching TRBD1 (6 bases). The V end lost 5 bases, the J end lost 4 bases, and 21 bases lay between the germline ends. This CDR3 contains 16 residues. From germline, CDR1 is SGHTA and CDR2 FQGNSA.

The chain joins TRBV19 to TRBJ2-3; D gene unclear. The germline V gene encodes CDR1 LNHDA and CDR2 SQIVND (reference sequence). The CDR3 contains 15 residues. Trimming took 5 bases from V and 0 from J, leaving 12 bases between them. The CDR3 loop reads CASSFLAESTDTQYF. CDR3 nucleotides: TGTGCCAGTAGTTTCCTGGCGGAGAGCACAGATACGCAGTATTTT.

The chain uses TRBV7-2 and TRBJ2-1; tentatively, D is TRBD1 (5 bases). The CDR3 length is 15 residues. Trimming stripped 5 bases from V and 6 bases from J, with 17 bases between. Germline V gene sequence: CDR1 SGHTA, CDR2 FQGNSA. The CDR3, as DNA: TGTGCCAGCAGCCGATGGGCAGGGCGGAGCAATGAGCAGTTCTTC. Its translation: CASSRWAGRSNEQFF.

The chain uses TRBV9 and TRBJ2-3, with a weak D call TRBD2 (5 bases). This CDR3 spans 15 amino acids. The germline V and J ends were trimmed by 0 bases and 3 bases, with 11 bases remaining between them. The germline CDR1 and CDR2 sequences are SGDLS and YYNGEE. The CDR3 nucleotides are TGTGCCAGCAGCGTAGATCCCGGCGGGACAGATACGCAGTATTTT. This translates into CASSVDPGGTDTQYF. Supplemented by reference TRBV9 and TRBJ2-3, the full variable domain reads DSGVTQTPKHLITATGQRVTLRCSPRSGDLSVYWYQQSLDQGLQFLIQYYNGEERAKGNILERFSAQQFPDLHSELNLSSLELGDSALYFCASSVDPGGTDTQYFGPGTRLTVL.

The chain uses TRBV6-6 and TRBJ2-7, with 8 bases that match TRBD1. CDR1 is MNHNY and CDR2 is SVGAGI in the germline V gene (reference sequence). With 6 bases clipped from V and 0 bases from J, the junction kept 4 bases outside the gene matches. This CDR3 has 14 amino acids. This chain's CDR3 is CASRDGTGSYEQYF. DNA of the CDR3: TGTGCCAGCAGAGACGGGACAGGCTCCTACGAGCAGTACTTC.

The rearrangement joins TRBV9 to TRBJ1-2; possible D gene TRBD1, 5 bases. The V end lost 6 bases, the J end lost 2 bases, and 20 bases lay between the germline ends. Per the germline V gene, CDR1 is SGDLS and CDR2 is YYNGEE. CDR3 length equals 16 residues. CDR3 sequence (DNA): TGTGCCAGCACCCGTAGGGCGGGACGGACCAACTATGGCTACACCTTC. It encodes CASTRRAGRTNYGYTF.

The chain uses TRBV7-2 and TRBJ2-7; D may be TRBD1 (5 bases). Germline V CDR1 and CDR2: SGHTA, FQGNSA. The V end lost 6 bases, the J end lost 1 base, and 10 bases lay between the germline ends. This CDR3 has 13 residues. CDR3 sequence reads: CASRPRASYEQYF. The CDR3 coding sequence is TGTGCCAGCAGACCCAGGGCTTCCTACGAGCAGTACTTC. Complete variable domain (other parts from reference TRBV7-2 and TRBJ2-7): GAGVSQSPSNKVTEKGKDVELRCDPISGHTALYWYRQSLGQGLEFLIYFQGNSAPDKSGLPSDRFSAERTGGSVSTLTIQRTQQEDSAVYLCASRPRASYEQYFGPGTRLTVT.

This chain uses TRBV6-1 with TRBJ2-7; D remains unclear. CDR3 length equals 12 residues. Trimming took 5 bases from V and 8 from J, leaving 13 bases between them. Germline values: CDR1 MNHNS, CDR2 SASEGT. CDR3 bases: TGTGCCAGCAGTCGCGACATCGGGCAGCAGTACTTC. It codes for CASSRDIGQQYF.

In the case of this clone: Mismatch with germline at one junction end may stem from a read error. The chain links TRBV5-5 to TRBJ1-2; 8 bases agree with TRBD1. The CDR3 is made up of 16 amino acids. The germline CDR1 and CDR2 sequences are SGHKS and YYEKEE (reference sequence). The CDR3 here is CAGSPGQGEGTYGYTF. The DNA for the CDR3 is TGTGCCGGCAGTCCCGGACAGGGTGAGGGCACGTATGGCTACACCTTC.

The chain links TRBV5-8 to TRBJ1-2, with D unclear. The germline V gene encodes CDR1 SGHTS and CDR2 YDEGEE. The CDR3 contains 13 residues. The V end lost 0 bases, the J end lost 5 bases, and 8 bases lay between the germline ends. The chain's CDR3 is CASSLGGPYGYTF. DNA for the CDR3: TGTGCCAGCAGCTTGGGAGGCCCATATGGCTACACCTTC.

The genes are TRBV27 and TRBJ2-7, with D possibly TRBD2 on 6 matching bases. Trimming took off 5 bases at V and 0 bases at J, with 14 bases between the two ends. Germline CDR1 reads MNHEY; CDR2 reads SMNVEV (reference sequence). The CDR3 totals 15 residues. The CDR3 loop is CASSHTGLFSYEQYF. DNA for the CDR3: TGTGCCAGCAGTCACACGGGACTCTTCTCCTACGAGCAGTACTTC.

The gene calls are TRBV10-3 and TRBJ1-2; 7 nucleotides agree with TRBD1. The germline V gene has CDR1 ENHRY and CDR2 SYGVKD. V lost 6 bases to trimming and J lost 5 bases; unmatched junction nucleotides: 9. The CDR3 spans 14 residues. DNA of the CDR3: TGTGCCATCAGGCCTGACAGGGAGTCTTATGGCTACACCTTC. This encodes CAIRPDRESYGYTF.

The chain is built from TRBV29-1 and TRBJ1-2; D is unresolved. In germline, CDR1 is SQVTM, CDR2 ANQGSEA. The ends were cut back, 5 bases at V and 3 bases at J, with 16 bases in the middle. The CDR3 length is 14 residues. Written as DNA, the CDR3 is TGCAGCGTTAAGCTTGAGAGTGGGGACTATGGCTACACCTTC. It encodes CSVKLESGDYGYTF.

The genes are TRBV21-1 and TRBJ2-7; TRBD1, the table's D call, lacks a check against the DNA. TRBV21-1 is a pseudogene locus. This CDR3 has 14 amino acids. The CDR3 region has the DNA TGTGCCAGCAGCAGAGACAGGGCCCAACAAGAGCAGTACTTC. It specifies CASSRDRAQQEQYF.

This clone came up once. This rearrangement joins TRBV30 to TRBJ2-3; 7 bases match TRBD2. Unmatched junction bases numbered 17, after V lost 5 bases and J lost 15 bases. This CDR3 spans 13 amino acids. CDR1 GTSNPN and CDR2 SVGIG come from the germline V gene (reference sequence). The CDR3: CAWDPLEGGNIYF. The CDR3 DNA is TGTGCCTGGGACCCCTTAGAGGGAGGGAATATATATTTT.

This clone was observed a single time. The CDR3 sequence is CASSPPANYGYTF. In DNA form, the CDR3 reads TGCGCCAGCAGCCCGCCGGCCAACTATGGCTACACCTTC. The chain is built from TRBV5-1 and TRBJ1-2, with D hard to call. The V and J ends lost 4 bases and 2 bases respectively, with 9 bases between them. CDR3 size: 13 residues. Germline lookup yields CDR1 SGHRS and CDR2 YFSETQ.

This clone was detected only once. V and J are TRBV7-3 and TRBJ1-1; the match to TRBD1 covers 7 bases. J lost 7 bases, V lost 4 bases, and 15 bases had no gene match. The germline V gene has CDR1 SGHTA and CDR2 FQGTGA. The CDR3 covers 16 residues. The CDR3 here is CASSSKTRDRRSEAFF. CDR3 sequence (DNA): TGTGCCAGCAGCTCTAAAACCCGGGACAGAAGAAGTGAAGCTTTCTTT.

The rearrangement joins TRBV12-5 to TRBJ2-7; TRBD1 is a possible D gene (6 bases). The length of the CDR3 is 14 residues. Trimming stripped 5 bases from V and 0 bases from J, with 11 bases between. CDR1 and CDR2 from the germline V gene are LGHNT and FRNRAP. CDR3: CASGITGNSYEQYF. The CDR3 DNA reads TGTGCTAGTGGTATAACAGGGAACTCCTACGAGCAGTACTTC.

This chain links TRBV29-1 with TRBJ1-1; 7 nucleotides align to TRBD1. Germline V gene sequence: CDR1 SQVTM, CDR2 ANQGSEA. The J segment lost 4 bases and the V segment lost 8 bases, leaving 10 bases of the junction unmatched. The CDR3 sequence is 13 residues long. The CDR3 loop is CSYGTVETTEAFF. For the CDR3, the DNA is TGCAGCTATGGGACAGTCGAGACCACTGAAGCTTTCTTT.

The chain has TRBV10-3 and TRBJ2-4, with D maybe TRBD1 (5 bases). The germline V gene encodes CDR1 ENHRY and CDR2 SYGVKD. This CDR3 is 14 amino acids long. With 6 bases removed from V and 0 bases from J, the gap between germline ends came to 9 bases. The CDR3, as DNA: TGTGCCATCAGCTTGGACATAGCCAAAAACATTCAGTACTTC. Translating gives CAISLDIAKNIQYF.

V usage is TRBV2 and J usage is TRBJ2-7; 9 bases fit TRBD1. From germline, CDR1 is SNHLY and CDR2 FYNNEI. After removal of 7 bases from V and 5 bases from J, the junction contained 15 bases not matched to a gene. The CDR3 has 16 residues. The CDR3 DNA follows: TGTGCCAGCAAAAAAACACAGGGGACAGGGTCTAACGAGCAGTACTTC. As protein: CASKKTQGTGSNEQYF.